This T cell receptor (beta chain) appears in the sequencing data of a study of OX40 agonist ivuxolimab in advanced cancers. Whole-study findings and limits: CD8+ T cells averaged more expanded clones than CD4+.

About this clone: Its antigen is not known.

TCRdb's table, derived via immunoSEQ multiplex PCR, lists solely in-frame clones and lacks some. The data hold roughly 69,000 clones, with roughly nine tenths observed a single time. This CDR3 is 18 amino acids long. Germline V gives CDR1 SGDLS, CDR2 YYNGEE. Trimming removed 2 bases from V and 9 bases from J; junction bases left unmatched: 18. The TCR comes from an adult with an advanced solid tumor such as melanoma, head and neck, liver or kidney cancer. Here the sequenced sample was CD4+ or CD8+ T cells sorted from blood, taken in a trial of the OX40 agonist ivuxolimab. The rearrangement uses TRBV9 and TRBJ2-1; 9 bases line up with TRBD2. CDR3 DNA sequence: TGTGCCAGCAGCGTTCTCCCGGTCGGGGCGGGAGGGCTTGGTGAGCAGTTCTTC. Amino acids: CASSVLPVGAGGLGEQFF.